This is a list of T cell receptor beta chains from one sample in a study of T cells in Graves' hyperthyroidism and ophthalmopathy. TCRdb called the multiplex PCR reads again in MiXCR, with one record for every CDR3 protein. The table has roughly 660,000 distinct CDR3 sequences, approximately 15% seen once. Input material: blood. These receptors originate from a man aged 45-60 years with Graves' hyperthyroidism. CDR3s include the opening cysteine and the closing phenylalanine or tryptophan. The D gene is left open where the match is weak. Clone size is stated in some rows and not others, as once, few, many or a class when expanded.

>NA|TRBV7-2|NA|TRBJ2-7|13
CASSFTVAREQYF
TGTGCCAGCAGCTTCACGGTAGCTAGAGAGCAGTACTTC
>many|TRBV20-1|TRBD2|TRBJ2-3|16
CSARDRLAGSTDTQYF
TGCAGTGCTAGAGATCGGCTAGCGGGTAGCACAGATACGCAGTATTTT
>NA|TRBV19|NA|TRBJ1-4|14
CASSLAELNEKLFF
TGTGCCAGTAGTCTGGCGGAACTGAATGAAAAACTGTTTTTT
>many|TRBV12-3/TRBV12-4|NA|TRBJ1-1|18
CASSFYQSMSGQASEAFF
TGTGCCAGCAGTTTCTACCAGTCCATGTCCGGACAAGCGTCTGAAGCTTTCTTT
>NA|TRBV24-1|NA|TRBJ1-2|13
CATSDFDANGYTF
TGTGCCACCAGTGATTTTGACGCAAATGGCTACACCTTC
>many|TRBV7-3|NA|TRBJ2-3|14
CASSLTLLGDTQYF
TGTGCCAGCAGCTTAACGTTGCTTGGCGATACGCAGTATTTT
>few|TRBV10-2|TRBD2|TRBJ2-1|14
CVSGGDLSYNEQFF
TGCGTCAGCGGGGGGGACTTATCCTACAATGAGCAGTTCTTC
>many|TRBV27|TRBD1|TRBJ2-7|15
CASSLSRDRVYEQYF
TGTGCCAGCAGTTTATCTAGGGACAGGGTCTACGAGCAGTACTTC
>NA|TRBV7-3|NA|TRBJ1-2|14
CASSPGHIGYGYTF
TGTGCCAGCAGCCCGGGACACATCGGCTATGGCTACACCTTC
>NA|TRBV4-1|TRBD1|TRBJ1-2|16
CASSQAGTGFSYGYTF
TGCGCCAGCAGCCAAGCCGGGACAGGGTTCTCCTATGGCTACACCTTC
>few|TRBV7-2|NA|TRBJ1-2|15
CASSPRQTVNYGYTF
TGTGCCAGCAGCCCCCGACAGACAGTCAACTATGGCTACACCTTC
>many|TRBV12-3/TRBV12-4|NA|TRBJ2-1|13
CASTPGWTNEQFF
TGTGCCAGCACCCCCGGATGGACGAACGAGCAGTTCTTC
>many|TRBV6-1|NA|TRBJ1-6|14
CASSATDYNSPLHF
TGTGCCAGCAGTGCAACCGACTATAATTCACCCCTCCACTTT
>many|TRBV6-2/TRBV6-3|TRBD1|TRBJ1-1|15
CASSYGDSTRPEAFF
TGTGCCAGCAGTTACGGGGACAGTACTCGCCCTGAAGCTTTCTTT
>many|TRBV27|NA|TRBJ2-1|14
CASSFLDRNNEQFF
TGTGCCAGCAGTTTCCTCGACAGGAACAATGAGCAGTTCTTC
>NA|TRBV27|TRBD1|TRBJ1-2|16
CASSLSGTGTNYGYTF
TGTGCCAGCAGTTTATCGGGGACAGGCACTAACTATGGCTACACCTTC
>NA|TRBV14|NA|TRBJ2-5|15
CASSPIIRGKETQYF
TGTGCCAGCAGCCCCATAATAAGGGGAAAAGAGACCCAGTACTTC
>NA|TRBV28|NA|TRBJ2-5|11
CASRDSSTQYF
TGTGCCTCAAGGGACTCCTCAACCCAGTACTTC
>many|TRBV7-2|NA|TRBJ2-7|13
CASSFTVMTEQYF
TGTGCCAGCAGCTTCACGGTGATGACCGAGCAGTACTTC
>few|TRBV18|TRBD1|TRBJ1-1|18
CASSPSALGAGGHTEAFF
TGTGCCAGCTCACCAAGTGCCCTCGGGGCAGGGGGTCACACTGAAGCTTTCTTT
>many|TRBV7-2|TRBD2|TRBJ2-1|16
CASSDLAGGLFNEQFF
TGTGCCAGCAGCGATTTAGCGGGAGGCCTTTTCAATGAGCAGTTCTTC
>few|TRBV28|TRBD1|TRBJ1-1|14
CASSPQGVVTEAFF
TGTGCCAGCAGCCCACAGGGGGTGGTTACTGAAGCTTTCTTT
>many|TRBV5-1|NA|TRBJ1-1|15
CASSSGHNANTEAFF
TGCGCCAGCAGCTCCGGACATAACGCGAACACTGAAGCTTTCTTT
>many|TRBV27|TRBD1|TRBJ1-1|15
CASSSGTGPYTEAFF
TGTGCCAGCAGTTCAGGGACAGGGCCCTACACTGAAGCTTTCTTT
>many|TRBV12-3/TRBV12-4|NA|TRBJ1-5|15
CASSQVGGAEQPQHF
TGTGCCAGCAGCCAAGTAGGGGGGGCAGAACAGCCCCAGCATTTT
>few|TRBV6-2/TRBV6-3|TRBD2|TRBJ2-7|15
CASRSSSGRTREQYF
TGTGCCAGCAGATCTTCTAGCGGGAGAACGCGAGAGCAGTACTTC